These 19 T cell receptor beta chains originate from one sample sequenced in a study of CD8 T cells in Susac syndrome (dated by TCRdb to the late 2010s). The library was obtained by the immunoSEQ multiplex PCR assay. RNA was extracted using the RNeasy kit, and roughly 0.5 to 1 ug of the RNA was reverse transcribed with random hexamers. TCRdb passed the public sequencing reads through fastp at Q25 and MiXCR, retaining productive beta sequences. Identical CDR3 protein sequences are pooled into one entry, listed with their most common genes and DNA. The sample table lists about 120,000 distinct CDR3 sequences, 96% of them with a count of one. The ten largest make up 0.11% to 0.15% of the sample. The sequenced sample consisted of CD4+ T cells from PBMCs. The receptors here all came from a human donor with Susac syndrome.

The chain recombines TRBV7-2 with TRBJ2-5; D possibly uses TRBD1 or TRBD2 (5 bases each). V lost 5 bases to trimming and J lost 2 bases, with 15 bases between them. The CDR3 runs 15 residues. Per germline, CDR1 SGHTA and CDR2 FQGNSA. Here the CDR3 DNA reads TGTGCCAGCAGCCGTGGGGGTAGCTGGCAAGAGACCCAGTACTTC. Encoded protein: CASSRGGSWQETQYF.

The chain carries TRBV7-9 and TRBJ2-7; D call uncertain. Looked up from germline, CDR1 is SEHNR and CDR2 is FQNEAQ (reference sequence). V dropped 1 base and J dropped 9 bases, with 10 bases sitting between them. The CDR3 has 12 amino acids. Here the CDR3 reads CASSLVGSWQYF. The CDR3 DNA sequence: TGTGCCAGCAGCTTAGTGGGAAGCTGGCAGTACTTC.

The CDR3 coding sequence is TGTGCCACCAGTGATTCCCGGGACAGGGAATTCTACGAGCAGTACTTC. Protein: CATSDSRDREFYEQYF. V gene TRBV24-1 combines with J gene TRBJ2-7, with 9 bases that match TRBD1. The V and J ends lost 2 bases and 3 bases, in that order; junction bases with no gene match: 7. This CDR3 comprises 16 residues. The germline CDR1 and CDR2 sequences are KGHDR and SFDVKD.

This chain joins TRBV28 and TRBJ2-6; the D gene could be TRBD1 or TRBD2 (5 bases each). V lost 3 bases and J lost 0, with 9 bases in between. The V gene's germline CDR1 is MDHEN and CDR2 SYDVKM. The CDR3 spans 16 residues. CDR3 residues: CASSLPGTSGANVLTF. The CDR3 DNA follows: TGTGCCAGCAGTTTGCCTGGGACCTCTGGGGCCAACGTCCTGACTTTC. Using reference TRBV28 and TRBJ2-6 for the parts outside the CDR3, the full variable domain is DVKVTQSSRYLVKRTGEKVFLECVQDMDHENMFWYRQDPGLGLRLIYFSYDVKMKEKGDIPEGYSVSREKKERFSLILESASTNQTSMYLCASSLPGTSGANVLTFGAGSRLTVL.

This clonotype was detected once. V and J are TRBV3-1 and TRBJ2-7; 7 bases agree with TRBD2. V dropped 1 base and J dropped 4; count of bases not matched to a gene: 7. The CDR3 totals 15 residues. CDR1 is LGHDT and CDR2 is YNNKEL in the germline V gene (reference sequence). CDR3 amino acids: CASSQVSGNSYEQYF. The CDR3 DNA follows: TGTGCCAGCAGCCAAGTCAGCGGGAATAGTTACGAGCAGTACTTC.

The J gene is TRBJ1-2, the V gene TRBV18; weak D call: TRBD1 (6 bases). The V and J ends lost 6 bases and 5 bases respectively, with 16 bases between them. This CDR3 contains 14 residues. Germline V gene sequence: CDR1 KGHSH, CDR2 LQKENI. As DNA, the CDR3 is TGTGCCAGCTCGTCAAGGGGGGGGAATTATGGCTACACCTTC. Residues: CASSSRGGNYGYTF.

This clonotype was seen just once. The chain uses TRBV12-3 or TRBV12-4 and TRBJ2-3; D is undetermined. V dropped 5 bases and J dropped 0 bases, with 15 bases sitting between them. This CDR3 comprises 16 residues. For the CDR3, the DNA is TGTGCCAGCAGTCGAAGGGCCTACGCTAGCACAGATACGCAGTATTTT. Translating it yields CASSRRAYASTDTQYF.

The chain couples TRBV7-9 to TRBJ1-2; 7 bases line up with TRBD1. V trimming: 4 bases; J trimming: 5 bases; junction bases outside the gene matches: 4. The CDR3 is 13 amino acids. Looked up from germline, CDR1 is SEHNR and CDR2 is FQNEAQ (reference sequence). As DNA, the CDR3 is TGTGCCAGCAGCTCAGACAGGGCTTATGGCTACACCTTC. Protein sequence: CASSSDRAYGYTF.

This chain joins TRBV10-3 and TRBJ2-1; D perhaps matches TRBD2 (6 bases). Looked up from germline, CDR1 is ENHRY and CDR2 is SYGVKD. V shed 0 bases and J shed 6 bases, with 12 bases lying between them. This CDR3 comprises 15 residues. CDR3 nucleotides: TGTGCCATCAGTGAGTCGAAGGGGAGGCCCAATGAGCAGTTCTTC. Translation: CAISESKGRPNEQFF.

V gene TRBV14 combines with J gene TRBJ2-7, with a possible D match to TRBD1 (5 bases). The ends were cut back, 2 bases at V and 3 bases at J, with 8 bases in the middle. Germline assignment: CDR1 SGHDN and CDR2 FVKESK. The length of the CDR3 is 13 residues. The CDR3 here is CASSQQQVYEQYF. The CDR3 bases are TGTGCCAGCAGCCAACAACAGGTCTACGAGCAGTACTTC. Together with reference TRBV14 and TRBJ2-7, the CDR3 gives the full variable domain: EAGVTQFPSHSVIEKGQTVTLRCDPISGHDNLYWYRRVMGKEIKFLLHFVKESKQDESGMPNNRFLAERTGGTYSTLKVQPAELEDSGVYFCASSQQQVYEQYFGPGTRLTVT.

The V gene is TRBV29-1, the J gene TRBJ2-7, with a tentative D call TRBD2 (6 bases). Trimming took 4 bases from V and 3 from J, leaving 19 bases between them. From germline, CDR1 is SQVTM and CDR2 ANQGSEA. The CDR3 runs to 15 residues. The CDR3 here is CSVGKTGVLFYEQYF. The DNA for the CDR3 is TGCAGCGTTGGGAAAACGGGAGTACTGTTCTACGAGCAGTACTTC.

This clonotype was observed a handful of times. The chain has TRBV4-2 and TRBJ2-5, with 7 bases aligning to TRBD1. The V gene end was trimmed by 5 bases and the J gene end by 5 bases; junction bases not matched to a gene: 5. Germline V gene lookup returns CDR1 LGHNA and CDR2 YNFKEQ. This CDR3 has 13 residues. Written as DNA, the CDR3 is TGTGCCAGCAGCAACAGGGGCGGGGAGACCCAGTACTTC. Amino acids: CASSNRGGETQYF.

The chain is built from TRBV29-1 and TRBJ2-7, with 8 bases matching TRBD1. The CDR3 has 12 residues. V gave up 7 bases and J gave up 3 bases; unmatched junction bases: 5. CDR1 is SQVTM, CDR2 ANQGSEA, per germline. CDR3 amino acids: CSAMDRDYEQYF. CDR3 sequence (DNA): TGCAGCGCGATGGACAGGGACTACGAGCAGTACTTC.

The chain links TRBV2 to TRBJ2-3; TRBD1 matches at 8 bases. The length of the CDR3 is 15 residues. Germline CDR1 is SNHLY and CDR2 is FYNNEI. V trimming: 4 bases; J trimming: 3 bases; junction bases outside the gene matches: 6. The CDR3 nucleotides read TGTGCCAGCAGTGGAGGAGGACAGGGAACAGATACGCAGTATTTT. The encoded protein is CASSGGGQGTDTQYF.

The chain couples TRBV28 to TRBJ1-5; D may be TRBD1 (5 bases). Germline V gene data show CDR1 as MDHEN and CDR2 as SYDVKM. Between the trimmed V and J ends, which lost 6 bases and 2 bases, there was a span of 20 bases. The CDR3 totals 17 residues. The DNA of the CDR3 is TGTGCCAGCAGCCGGGGGGGGTCGGGGTACGGCAATCAGCCCCAGCATTTT. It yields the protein CASSRGGSGYGNQPQHF.

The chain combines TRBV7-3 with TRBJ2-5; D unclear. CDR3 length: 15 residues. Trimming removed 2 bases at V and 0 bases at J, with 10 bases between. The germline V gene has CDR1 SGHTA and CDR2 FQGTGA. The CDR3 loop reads CASSLGVKNQETQYF. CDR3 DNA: TGTGCCAGCAGCTTAGGGGTAAAAAACCAAGAGACCCAGTACTTC.

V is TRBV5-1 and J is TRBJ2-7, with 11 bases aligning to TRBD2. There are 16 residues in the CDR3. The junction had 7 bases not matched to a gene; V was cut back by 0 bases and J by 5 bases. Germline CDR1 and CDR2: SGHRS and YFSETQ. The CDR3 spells CASSLGLAGGTHEQYF. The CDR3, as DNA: TGCGCCAGCAGCTTGGGGCTAGCGGGAGGAACCCACGAGCAGTACTTC. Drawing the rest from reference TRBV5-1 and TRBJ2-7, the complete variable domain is KAGVTQTPRYLIKTRGQQVTLSCSPISGHRSVSWYQQTPGQGLQFLFEYFSETQRNKGNFPGRFSGRQFSNSRSEMNVSTLELGDSALYLCASSLGLAGGTHEQYFGPGTRLTVT.

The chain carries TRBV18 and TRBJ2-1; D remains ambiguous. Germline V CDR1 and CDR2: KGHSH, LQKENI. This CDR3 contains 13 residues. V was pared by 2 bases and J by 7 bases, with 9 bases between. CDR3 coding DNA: TGTGCCAGCTCACCAGGAGACGGGAATGAGCAGTTCTTC. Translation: CASSPGDGNEQFF.

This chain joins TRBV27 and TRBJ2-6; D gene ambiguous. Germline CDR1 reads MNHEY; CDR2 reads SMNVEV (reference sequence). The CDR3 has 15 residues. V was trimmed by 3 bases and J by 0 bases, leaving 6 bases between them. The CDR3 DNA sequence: TGTGCCAGCAGTTTTCTGTCCTCTGGGGCCAACGTCCTGACTTTC. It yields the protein CASSFLSSGANVLTF.